This T cell receptor (beta chain) was profiled in a study of T cells in Graves' hyperthyroidism and ophthalmopathy. Study in general: Initial diagnosis, before any treatment, was when peripheral blood was collected.

Uncontrolled infection, other autoimmune disease, pregnancy and lactation each barred patients from inclusion. Amplified regions were TCR beta CDR3 sequences from RNA transcripts. During a first-round RT-PCR of the TCR CDR3, the HTBI primer set was used. TCRdb re-called the multiplex PCR reads with MiXCR, one entry per CDR3 protein. This sample carries about 600,000 distinct CDR3 sequences, roughly 16% of them seen once, and the ten largest clones take less than 3.5%. This clonotype has at least ten counts. What it recognizes is unknown. Study-wide results and limits: Ophthalmopathy got predicted by the model a median around six months before its onset.

CDR1 and CDR2 (germline): MGHRA, YSYEKL. The CDR3 totals 16 residues. V shed 5 bases, J shed 5 bases, and the junction held 10 bases outside the gene matches. Sequenced input: blood. This clonotype was obtained from a woman between 35 and 50 years old with Graves' ophthalmopathy. The chain has TRBV4-1 and TRBJ2-5; TRBD1 matches at 11 bases. CDR3 loop: CASSGPRTGGSETQYF. The DNA for the CDR3 is TGCGCCAGCAGCGGACCCCGGACAGGGGGCAGCGAGACCCAGTACTTC.